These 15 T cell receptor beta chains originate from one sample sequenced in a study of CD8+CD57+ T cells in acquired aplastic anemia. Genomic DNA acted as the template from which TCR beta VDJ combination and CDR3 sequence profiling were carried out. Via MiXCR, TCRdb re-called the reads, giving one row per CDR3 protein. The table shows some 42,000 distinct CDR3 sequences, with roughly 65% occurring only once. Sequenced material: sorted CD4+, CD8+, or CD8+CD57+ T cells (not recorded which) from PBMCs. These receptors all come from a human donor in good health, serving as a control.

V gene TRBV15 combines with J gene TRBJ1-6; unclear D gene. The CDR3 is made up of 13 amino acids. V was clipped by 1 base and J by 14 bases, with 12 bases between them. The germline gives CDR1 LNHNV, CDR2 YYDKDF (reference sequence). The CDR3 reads CATSRGDLGSLHF. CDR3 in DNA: TGTGCCACCAGCAGAGGAGACCTAGGATCCCTCCACTTT.

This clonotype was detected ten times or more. DNA for the CDR3: TGTGCCAGCAGCTCCGGGACAAGCACAGATACGCAGTATTTT. Its protein product is CASSSGTSTDTQYF. This rearrangement joins TRBV27 to TRBJ2-3; possible D gene TRBD1, 6 bases. This CDR3 contains 14 residues. Germline CDR1 is MNHEY and CDR2 is SMNVEV (reference sequence). V shed 6 bases and J shed 0 bases, with 10 bases lying between them.

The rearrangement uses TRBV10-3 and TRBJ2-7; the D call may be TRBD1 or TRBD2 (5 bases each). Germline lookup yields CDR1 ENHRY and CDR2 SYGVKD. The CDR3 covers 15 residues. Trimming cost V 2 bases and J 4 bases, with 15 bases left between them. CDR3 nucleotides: TGTGCCATCAGTGAGAGTAAGGGACCGTATTACGAGCAGTACTTC. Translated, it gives CAISESKGPYYEQYF.

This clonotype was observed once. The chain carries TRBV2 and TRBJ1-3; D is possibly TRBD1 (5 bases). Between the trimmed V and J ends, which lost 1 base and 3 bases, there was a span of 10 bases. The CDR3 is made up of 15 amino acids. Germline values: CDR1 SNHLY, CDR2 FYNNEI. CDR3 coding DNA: TGTGCCAGCAGTGAAGAGGGGATCTATGGAAACACCATATATTTT. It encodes CASSEEGIYGNTIYF.

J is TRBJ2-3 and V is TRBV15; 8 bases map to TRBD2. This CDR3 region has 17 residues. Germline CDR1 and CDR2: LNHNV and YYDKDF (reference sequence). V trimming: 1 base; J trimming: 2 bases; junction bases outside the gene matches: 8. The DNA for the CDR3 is TGTGCCACCAGCAGAGGGCTGGGCGGGGGGACCACAGATACGCAGTATTTT. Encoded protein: CATSRGLGGGTTDTQYF.

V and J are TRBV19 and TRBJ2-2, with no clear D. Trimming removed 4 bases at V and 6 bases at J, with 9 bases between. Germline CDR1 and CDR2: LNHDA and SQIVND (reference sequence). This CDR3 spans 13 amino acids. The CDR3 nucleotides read TGTGCCAGTAGTACTAGATCGGCCGGGGAGCTGTTTTTT. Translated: CASSTRSAGELFF.

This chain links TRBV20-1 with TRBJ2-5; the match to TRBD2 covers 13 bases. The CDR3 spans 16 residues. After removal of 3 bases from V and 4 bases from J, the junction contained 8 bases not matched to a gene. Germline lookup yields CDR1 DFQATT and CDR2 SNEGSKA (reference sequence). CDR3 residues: CSASDGLAGDRETQYF. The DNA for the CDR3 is TGCAGTGCTAGTGACGGACTAGCGGGGGACCGAGAGACCCAGTACTTC.

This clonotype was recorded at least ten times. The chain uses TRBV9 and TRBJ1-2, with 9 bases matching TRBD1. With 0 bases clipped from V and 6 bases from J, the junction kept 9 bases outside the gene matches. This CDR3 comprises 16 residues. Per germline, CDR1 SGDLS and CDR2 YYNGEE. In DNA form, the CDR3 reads TGTGCCAGCAGCGTAGCGCGAAAAGGACAGGGGCATGGCTACACCTTC. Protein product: CASSVARKGQGHGYTF. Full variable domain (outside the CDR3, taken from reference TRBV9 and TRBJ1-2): DSGVTQTPKHLITATGQRVTLRCSPRSGDLSVYWYQQSLDQGLQFLIQYYNGEERAKGNILERFSAQQFPDLHSELNLSSLELGDSALYFCASSVARKGQGHGYTFGSGTRLTVV.

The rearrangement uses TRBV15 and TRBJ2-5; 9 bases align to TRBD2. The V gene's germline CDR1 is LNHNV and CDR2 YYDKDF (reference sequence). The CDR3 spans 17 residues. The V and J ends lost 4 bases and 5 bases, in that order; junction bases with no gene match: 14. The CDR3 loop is CATSTDGAGGPGETQYF. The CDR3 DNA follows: TGTGCCACCAGCACCGATGGTGCGGGGGGGCCTGGGGAGACCCAGTACTTC. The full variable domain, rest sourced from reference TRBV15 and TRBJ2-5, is DAMVIQNPRYQVTQFGKPVTLSCSQTLNHNVMYWYQQKSSQAPKLLFHYYDKDFNNEADTPDNFQSRRPNTSFCFLDIRSPGLGDTAMYLCATSTDGAGGPGETQYFGPGTRLLVL.

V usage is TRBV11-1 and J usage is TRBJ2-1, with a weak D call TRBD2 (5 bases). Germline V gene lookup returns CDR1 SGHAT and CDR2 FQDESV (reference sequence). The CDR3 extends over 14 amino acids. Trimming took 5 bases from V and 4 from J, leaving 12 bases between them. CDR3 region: CASSPIGGYNEQFF. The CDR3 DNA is TGTGCCAGCAGCCCCATAGGAGGTTACAATGAGCAGTTCTTC.

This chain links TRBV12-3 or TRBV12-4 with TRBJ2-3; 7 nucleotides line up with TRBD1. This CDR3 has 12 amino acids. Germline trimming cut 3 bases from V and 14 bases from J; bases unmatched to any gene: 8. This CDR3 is CASSFRTGAAYF. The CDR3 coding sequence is TGTGCCAGCAGTTTCCGGACAGGTGCAGCGTATTTT.

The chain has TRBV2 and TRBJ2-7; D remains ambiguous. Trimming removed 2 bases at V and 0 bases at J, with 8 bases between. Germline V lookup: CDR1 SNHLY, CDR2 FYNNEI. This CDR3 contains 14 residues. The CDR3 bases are TGTGCCAGCAGTGAAACAACAGTCTCCTACGAGCAGTACTTC. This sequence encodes CASSETTVSYEQYF.

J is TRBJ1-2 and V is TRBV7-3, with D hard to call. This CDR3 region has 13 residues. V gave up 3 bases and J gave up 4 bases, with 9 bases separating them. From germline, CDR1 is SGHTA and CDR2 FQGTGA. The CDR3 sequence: CASSFGQTYGYTF. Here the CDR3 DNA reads TGTGCCAGCAGCTTCGGGCAGACCTATGGCTACACCTTC.

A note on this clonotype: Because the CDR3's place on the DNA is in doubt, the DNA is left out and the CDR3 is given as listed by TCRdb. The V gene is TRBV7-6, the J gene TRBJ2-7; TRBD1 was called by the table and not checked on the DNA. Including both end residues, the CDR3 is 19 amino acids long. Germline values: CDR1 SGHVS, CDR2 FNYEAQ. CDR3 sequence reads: CASSLGETQYFGPGYEQYF.

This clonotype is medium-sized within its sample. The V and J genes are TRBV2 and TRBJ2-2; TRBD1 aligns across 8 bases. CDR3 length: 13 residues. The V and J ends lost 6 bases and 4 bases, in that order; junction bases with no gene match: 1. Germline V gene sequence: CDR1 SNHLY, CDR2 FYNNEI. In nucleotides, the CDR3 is TGTGCCAGCAGAGACAGGGGCACCGGGGAGCTGTTTTTT. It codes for CASRDRGTGELFF. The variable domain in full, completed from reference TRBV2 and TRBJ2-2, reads EPEVTQTPSHQVTQMGQEVILRCVPISNHLYFYWYRQILGQKVEFLVSFYNNEISEKSEIFDDQFSVERPDGSNFTLKIRSTKLEDSAMYFCASRDRGTGELFFGEGSRLTVL.